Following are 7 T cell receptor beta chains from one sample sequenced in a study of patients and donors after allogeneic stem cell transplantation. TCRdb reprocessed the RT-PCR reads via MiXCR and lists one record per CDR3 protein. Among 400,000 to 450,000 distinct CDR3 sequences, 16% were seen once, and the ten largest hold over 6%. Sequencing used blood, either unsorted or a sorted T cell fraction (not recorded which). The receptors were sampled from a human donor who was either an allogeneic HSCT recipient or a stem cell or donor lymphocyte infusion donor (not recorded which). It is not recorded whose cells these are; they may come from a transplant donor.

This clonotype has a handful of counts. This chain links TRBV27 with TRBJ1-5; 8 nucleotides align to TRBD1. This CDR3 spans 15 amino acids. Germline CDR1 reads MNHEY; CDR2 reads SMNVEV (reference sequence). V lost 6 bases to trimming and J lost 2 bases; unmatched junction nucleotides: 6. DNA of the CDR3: TGTGCCAGCAGAAGACAGGGGAATGGCAATCAGCCCCAGCATTTT. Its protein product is CASRRQGNGNQPQHF.

The CDR3 protein is CASSLWGIGYNEQFF. The CDR3 coding sequence is TGTGCCAGCAGTTTATGGGGGATTGGGTACAATGAGCAGTTCTTC. The chain combines TRBV27 with TRBJ2-1, with D perhaps TRBD1 or TRBD2 (5 bases each). The CDR3 is 15 amino acids. The V gene lost 1 base and the J gene lost 4 bases, with 11 bases spanning the gap. The V gene's germline CDR1 is MNHEY and CDR2 SMNVEV (reference sequence).

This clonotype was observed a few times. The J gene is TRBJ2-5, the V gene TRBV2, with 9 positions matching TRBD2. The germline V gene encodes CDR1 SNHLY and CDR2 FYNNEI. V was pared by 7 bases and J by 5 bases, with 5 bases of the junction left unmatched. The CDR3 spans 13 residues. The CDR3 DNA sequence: TGTGCCAGCATGCGGGGGGGCCTTGAGACCCAGTACTTC. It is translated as CASMRGGLETQYF.

CDR3 coding DNA: TGTGCCAGCATTCCGGACGGGCGGGGTGGCTACACCTTC. This translates into CASIPDGRGGYTF. The V gene is TRBV12-3 or TRBV12-4, the J gene TRBJ1-2; no clear D. V shed 7 bases and J shed 7 bases, with 16 bases lying between them. The CDR3 length is 13 residues.

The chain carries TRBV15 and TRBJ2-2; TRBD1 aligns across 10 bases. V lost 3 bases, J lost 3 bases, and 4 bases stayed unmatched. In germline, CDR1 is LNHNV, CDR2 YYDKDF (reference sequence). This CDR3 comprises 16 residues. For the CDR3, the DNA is TGTGCCACCAGCAGCAGGGACAGGGGTGACACCGGGGAGCTGTTTTTT. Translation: CATSSRDRGDTGELFF.

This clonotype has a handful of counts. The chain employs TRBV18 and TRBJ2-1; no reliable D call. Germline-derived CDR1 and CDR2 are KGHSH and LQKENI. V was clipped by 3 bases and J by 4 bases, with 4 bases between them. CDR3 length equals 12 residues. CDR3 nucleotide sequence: TGTGCCAGCTCACCTGGGTACAATGAGCAGTTCTTC. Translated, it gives CASSPGYNEQFF.

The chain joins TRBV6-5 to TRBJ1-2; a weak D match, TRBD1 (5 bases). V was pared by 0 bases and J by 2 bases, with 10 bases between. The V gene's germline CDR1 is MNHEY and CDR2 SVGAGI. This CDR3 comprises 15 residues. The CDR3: CASSYSRGRNYGYTF. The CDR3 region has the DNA TGTGCCAGCAGTTACTCGAGGGGACGGAACTATGGCTACACCTTC.